Here is one T cell receptor (beta chain) with its context. Sequencing was performed with immunoSEQ multiplex PCR; in TCRdb, only in-frame clones are kept and a portion is missing. The sample carries 150,000 to 200,000 clones, 70% to 80% recorded once. The sample originates from a study of blood T cell repertoires in COVID-19. Study-level information: The analysed material was cDNA or gDNA that came from T cells, B-cell-depleted T cells, or PBMCs.

Germline V CDR1 and CDR2: SGHRS, YFSETQ. V was pared by 0 bases and J by 1 base, with 29 bases between. The CDR3 runs to 21 residues. The study assigned cohorts using participant-reported clinical history. The chain joins TRBV5-1 to TRBJ2-7; tentative D call: TRBD1 (6 bases). Sequenced material: PBMCs or T cells enriched from blood (not recorded which). The origin of this receptor is a woman between 45 and 60 years old who had recovered from COVID-19. This CDR3 reads CASSLAPGLTGTQGFSYEQYF. DNA of the CDR3: TGCGCCAGCAGCTTGGCTCCCGGACTGACAGGTACCCAAGGTTTTTCCTACGAGCAGTACTTC. Filled out from reference TRBV5-1 and TRBJ2-7, the complete variable domain reads KAGVTQTPRYLIKTRGQQVTLSCSPISGHRSVSWYQQTPGQGLQFLFEYFSETQRNKGNFPGRFSGRQFSNSRSEMNVSTLELGDSALYLCASSLAPGLTGTQGFSYEQYFGPGTRLTVT.